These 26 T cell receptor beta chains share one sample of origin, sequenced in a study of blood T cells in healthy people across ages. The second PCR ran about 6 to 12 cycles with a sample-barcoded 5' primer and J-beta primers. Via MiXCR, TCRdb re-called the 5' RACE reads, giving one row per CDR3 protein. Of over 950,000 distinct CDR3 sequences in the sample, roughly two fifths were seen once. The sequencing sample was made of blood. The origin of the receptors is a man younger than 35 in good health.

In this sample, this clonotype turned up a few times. CDR3 sequence reads: CSADTGMDTGELFF. In DNA, the CDR3 is TGCAGTGCTGACACAGGCATGGACACCGGGGAGCTGTTTTTT. The chain recombines TRBV20-1 with TRBJ2-2, with a tentative D call TRBD1 (5 bases). Trimming cost V 5 bases and J 3 bases, with 13 bases left between them. The CDR3 is 14 residues long. Looked up from germline, CDR1 is DFQATT and CDR2 is SNEGSKA (reference sequence).

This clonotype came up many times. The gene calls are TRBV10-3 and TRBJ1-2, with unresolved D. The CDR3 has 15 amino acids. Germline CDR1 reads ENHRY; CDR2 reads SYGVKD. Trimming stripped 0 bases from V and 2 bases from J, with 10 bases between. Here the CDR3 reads CAISESTRENYGYTF. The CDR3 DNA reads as TGTGCCATCAGTGAGTCGACTCGGGAAAACTATGGCTACACCTTC.

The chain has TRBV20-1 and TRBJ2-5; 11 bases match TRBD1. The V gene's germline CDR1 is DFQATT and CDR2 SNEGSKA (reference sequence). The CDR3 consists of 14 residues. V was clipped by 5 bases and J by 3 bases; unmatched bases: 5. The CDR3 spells CSAGGQGAEETQYF. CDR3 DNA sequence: TGCAGTGCTGGTGGACAGGGGGCTGAAGAGACCCAGTACTTC.

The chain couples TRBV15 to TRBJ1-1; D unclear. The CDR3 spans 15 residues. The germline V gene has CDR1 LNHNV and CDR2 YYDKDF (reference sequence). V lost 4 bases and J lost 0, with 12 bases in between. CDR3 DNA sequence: TGTGCCACCAGCAAGGAGAAGGGCATGAACACTGAAGCTTTCTTT. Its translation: CATSKEKGMNTEAFF.

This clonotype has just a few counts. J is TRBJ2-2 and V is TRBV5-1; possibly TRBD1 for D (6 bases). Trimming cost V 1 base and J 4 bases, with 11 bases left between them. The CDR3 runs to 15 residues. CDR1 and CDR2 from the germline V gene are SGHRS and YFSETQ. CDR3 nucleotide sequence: TGCGCCAGCAGCTTGACAGGGATGGTCACCGGGGAGCTGTTTTTT. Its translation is CASSLTGMVTGELFF.

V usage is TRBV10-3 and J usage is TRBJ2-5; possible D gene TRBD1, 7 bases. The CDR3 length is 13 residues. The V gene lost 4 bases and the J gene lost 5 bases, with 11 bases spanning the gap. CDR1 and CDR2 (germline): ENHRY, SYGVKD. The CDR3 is CAISAPGGETQYF. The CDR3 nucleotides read TGTGCCATCAGTGCCCCAGGGGGGGAGACCCAGTACTTC.

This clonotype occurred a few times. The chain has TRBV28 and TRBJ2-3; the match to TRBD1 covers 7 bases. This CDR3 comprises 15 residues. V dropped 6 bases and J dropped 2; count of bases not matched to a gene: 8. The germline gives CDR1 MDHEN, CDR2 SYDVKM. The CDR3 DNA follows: TGTGCCAGCAGCCCGTTGGGGACAGACACAGATACGCAGTATTTT. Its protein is CASSPLGTDTDTQYF.

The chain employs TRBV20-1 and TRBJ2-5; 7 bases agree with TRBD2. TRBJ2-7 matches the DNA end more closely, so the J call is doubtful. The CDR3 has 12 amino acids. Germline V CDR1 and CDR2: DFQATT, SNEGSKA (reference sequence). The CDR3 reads CSASRGAYEQYF. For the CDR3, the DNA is TGCAGTGCTAGTCGGGGGGCCTACGAGCAGTACTTC.

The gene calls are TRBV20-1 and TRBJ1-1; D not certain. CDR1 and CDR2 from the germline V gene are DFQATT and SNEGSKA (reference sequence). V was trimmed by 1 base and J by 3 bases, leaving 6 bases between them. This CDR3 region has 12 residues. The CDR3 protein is CSARVWDTEAFF. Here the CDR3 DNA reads TGCAGTGCTAGAGTGTGGGACACTGAAGCTTTCTTT.

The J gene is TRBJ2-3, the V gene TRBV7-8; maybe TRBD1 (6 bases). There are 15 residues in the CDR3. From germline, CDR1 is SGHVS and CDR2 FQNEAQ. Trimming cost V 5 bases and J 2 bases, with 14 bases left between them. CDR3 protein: CASSPQGYLTDTQYF. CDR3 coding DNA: TGTGCCAGCAGCCCGCAGGGGTACCTCACAGATACGCAGTATTTT.

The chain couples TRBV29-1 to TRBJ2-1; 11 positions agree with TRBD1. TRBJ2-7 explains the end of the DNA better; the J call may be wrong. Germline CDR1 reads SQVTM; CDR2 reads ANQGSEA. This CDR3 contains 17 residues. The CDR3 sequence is CSVPGQGDRRGYNEQYF. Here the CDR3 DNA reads TGCAGCGTTCCGGGACAGGGGGATAGGCGGGGATACAATGAGCAGTACTTC.

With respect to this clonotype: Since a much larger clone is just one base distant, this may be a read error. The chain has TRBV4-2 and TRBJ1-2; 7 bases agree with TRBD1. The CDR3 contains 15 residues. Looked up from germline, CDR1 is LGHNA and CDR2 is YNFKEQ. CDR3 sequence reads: CANSPRTGNSYGYTF. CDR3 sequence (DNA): TGTGCCAACAGCCCCAGGACAGGAAACTCCTATGGCTACACCTTC.

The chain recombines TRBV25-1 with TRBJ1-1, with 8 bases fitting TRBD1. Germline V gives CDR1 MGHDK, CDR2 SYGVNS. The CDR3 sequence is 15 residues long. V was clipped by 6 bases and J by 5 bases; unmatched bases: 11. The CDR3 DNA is TGTGCCAGCAGGACTCCTGGCAGGGGGCTTACTGAAGCTTTCTTT. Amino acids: CASRTPGRGLTEAFF. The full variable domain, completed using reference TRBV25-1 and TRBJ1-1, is EADIYQTPRYLVIGTGKKITLECSQTMGHDKMYWYQQDPGMELHLIHYSYGVNSTEKGDLSSESTVSRIRTEHFPLTLESARPSHTSQYLCASRTPGRGLTEAFFGQGTRLTVV.

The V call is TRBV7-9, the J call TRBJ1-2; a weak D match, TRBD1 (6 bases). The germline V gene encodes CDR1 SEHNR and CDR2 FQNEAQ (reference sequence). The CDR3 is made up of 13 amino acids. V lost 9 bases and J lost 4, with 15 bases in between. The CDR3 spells CASLGGTGYGYTF. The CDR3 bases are TGTGCCAGTTTAGGGGGAACGGGCTATGGCTACACCTTC. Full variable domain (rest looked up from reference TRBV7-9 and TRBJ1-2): DTGVSQNPRHKITKRGQNVTFRCDPISEHNRLYWYRQTLGQGPEFLTYFQNEAQLEKSRLLSDRFSAERPKGSFSTLEIQRTEQGDSAMYLCASLGGTGYGYTFGSGTRLTVV.

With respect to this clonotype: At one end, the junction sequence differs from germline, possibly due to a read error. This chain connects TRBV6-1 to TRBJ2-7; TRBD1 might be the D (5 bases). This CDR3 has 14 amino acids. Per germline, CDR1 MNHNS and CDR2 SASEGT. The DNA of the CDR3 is TGTGTCAGCACCAGCATGACAGAATCCTACGAGCAGTACTTC. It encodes CVSTSMTESYEQYF.

CDR3 sequence: CASSQGGTGRLRTEAFF. For the CDR3, the DNA is TGTGCCAGCAGCCAAGGGGGGACAGGGAGGTTGCGCACTGAAGCTTTCTTT. The V and J genes are TRBV3-1 and TRBJ1-1; 9 bases align to TRBD1. Germline lookup yields CDR1 LGHDT and CDR2 YNNKEL (reference sequence). Losses at the gene ends were 1 base for V and 4 bases for J; bases not matched to a gene: 10. The CDR3 runs to 17 residues.

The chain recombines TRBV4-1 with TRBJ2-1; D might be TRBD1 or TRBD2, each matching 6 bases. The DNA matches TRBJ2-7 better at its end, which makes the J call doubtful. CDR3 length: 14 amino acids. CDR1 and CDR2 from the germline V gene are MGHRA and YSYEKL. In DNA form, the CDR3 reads TGCGCCAGCAGCCAAGTGGGGGGCTACAATGAGCAGTACTTC. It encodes CASSQVGGYNEQYF.

CDR3 coding DNA: TGTGCTAGTGGTTTAACTGTAAACCCACAGGGATACTATGGCTACACCTTC. As protein: CASGLTVNPQGYYGYTF. The gene calls are TRBV12-5 and TRBJ1-2, with D perhaps matching TRBD1 (6 bases). Per germline, CDR1 LGHNT and CDR2 FRNRAP. This CDR3 is built from 17 residues. Trimming removed 3 bases at V and 3 bases at J, with 20 bases between.

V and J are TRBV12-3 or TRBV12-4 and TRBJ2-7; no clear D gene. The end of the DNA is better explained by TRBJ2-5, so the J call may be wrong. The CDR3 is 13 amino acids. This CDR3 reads CASSLTPWETQYF. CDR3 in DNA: TGTGCCAGCAGTTTAACTCCGTGGGAGACCCAGTACTTC.

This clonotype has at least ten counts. The CDR3 DNA reads as TGTGCCAGCAGTTGGGGCTCTGGGGCCAACGTCCTGACTTTC. It encodes CASSWGSGANVLTF. This chain uses TRBV12-3 or TRBV12-4 with TRBJ2-6; no clear D. The CDR3 runs 14 residues. The germline V and J ends were trimmed by 4 bases and 0 bases, with 4 bases remaining between them.

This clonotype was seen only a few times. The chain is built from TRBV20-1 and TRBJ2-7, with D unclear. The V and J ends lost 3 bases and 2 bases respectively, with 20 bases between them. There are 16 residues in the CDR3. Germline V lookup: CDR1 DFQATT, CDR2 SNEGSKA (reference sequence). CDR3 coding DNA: TGCAGTGCTAGGCCCCCGGGCCAAGTCAGACCCTACGAGCAGTACTTC. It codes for CSARPPGQVRPYEQYF.

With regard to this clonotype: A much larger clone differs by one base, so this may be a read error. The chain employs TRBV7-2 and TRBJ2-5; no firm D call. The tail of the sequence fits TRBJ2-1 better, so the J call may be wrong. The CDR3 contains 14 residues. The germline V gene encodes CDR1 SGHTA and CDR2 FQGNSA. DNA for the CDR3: TGTGCCAGCAGCTTAACCTCCAGGCAAGAGACCCAGTTCTTC. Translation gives CASSLTSRQETQFF.

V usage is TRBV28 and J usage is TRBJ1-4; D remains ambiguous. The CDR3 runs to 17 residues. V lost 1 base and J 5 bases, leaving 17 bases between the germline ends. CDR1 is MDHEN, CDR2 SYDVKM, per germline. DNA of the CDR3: TGTGCCAGCAGTTTATTGACAAATACTAGAGAGAATGAAAAACTGTTTTTT. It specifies CASSLLTNTRENEKLFF.

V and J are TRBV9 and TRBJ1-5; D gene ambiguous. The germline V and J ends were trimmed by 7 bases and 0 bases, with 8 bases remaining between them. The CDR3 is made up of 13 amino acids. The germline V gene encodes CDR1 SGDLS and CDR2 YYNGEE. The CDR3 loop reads CASPQASNQPQHF. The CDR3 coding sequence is TGTGCCAGCCCCCAGGCTAGCAATCAGCCCCAGCATTTT.

The DNA of the CDR3 is TGTGCCAGCAGCGGAGACAGGGTAGGGACAGATACGCAGTATTTT. Translation: CASSGDRVGTDTQYF. The chain carries TRBV9 and TRBJ2-3; 7 bases line up with TRBD1. Trimming took 3 bases from V and 3 from J; bases not matched to a gene: 7. Germline V CDR1 and CDR2: SGDLS, YYNGEE. The CDR3 loop spans 15 amino acids.

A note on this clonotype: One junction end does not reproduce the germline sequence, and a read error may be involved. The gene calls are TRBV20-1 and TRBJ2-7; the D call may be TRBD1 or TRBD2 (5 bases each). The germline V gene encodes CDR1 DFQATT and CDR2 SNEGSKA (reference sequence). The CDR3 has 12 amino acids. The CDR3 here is CSTRGVSYEQYF. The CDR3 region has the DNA TGCAGTACTAGGGGTGTCTCCTACGAGCAGTACTTC.